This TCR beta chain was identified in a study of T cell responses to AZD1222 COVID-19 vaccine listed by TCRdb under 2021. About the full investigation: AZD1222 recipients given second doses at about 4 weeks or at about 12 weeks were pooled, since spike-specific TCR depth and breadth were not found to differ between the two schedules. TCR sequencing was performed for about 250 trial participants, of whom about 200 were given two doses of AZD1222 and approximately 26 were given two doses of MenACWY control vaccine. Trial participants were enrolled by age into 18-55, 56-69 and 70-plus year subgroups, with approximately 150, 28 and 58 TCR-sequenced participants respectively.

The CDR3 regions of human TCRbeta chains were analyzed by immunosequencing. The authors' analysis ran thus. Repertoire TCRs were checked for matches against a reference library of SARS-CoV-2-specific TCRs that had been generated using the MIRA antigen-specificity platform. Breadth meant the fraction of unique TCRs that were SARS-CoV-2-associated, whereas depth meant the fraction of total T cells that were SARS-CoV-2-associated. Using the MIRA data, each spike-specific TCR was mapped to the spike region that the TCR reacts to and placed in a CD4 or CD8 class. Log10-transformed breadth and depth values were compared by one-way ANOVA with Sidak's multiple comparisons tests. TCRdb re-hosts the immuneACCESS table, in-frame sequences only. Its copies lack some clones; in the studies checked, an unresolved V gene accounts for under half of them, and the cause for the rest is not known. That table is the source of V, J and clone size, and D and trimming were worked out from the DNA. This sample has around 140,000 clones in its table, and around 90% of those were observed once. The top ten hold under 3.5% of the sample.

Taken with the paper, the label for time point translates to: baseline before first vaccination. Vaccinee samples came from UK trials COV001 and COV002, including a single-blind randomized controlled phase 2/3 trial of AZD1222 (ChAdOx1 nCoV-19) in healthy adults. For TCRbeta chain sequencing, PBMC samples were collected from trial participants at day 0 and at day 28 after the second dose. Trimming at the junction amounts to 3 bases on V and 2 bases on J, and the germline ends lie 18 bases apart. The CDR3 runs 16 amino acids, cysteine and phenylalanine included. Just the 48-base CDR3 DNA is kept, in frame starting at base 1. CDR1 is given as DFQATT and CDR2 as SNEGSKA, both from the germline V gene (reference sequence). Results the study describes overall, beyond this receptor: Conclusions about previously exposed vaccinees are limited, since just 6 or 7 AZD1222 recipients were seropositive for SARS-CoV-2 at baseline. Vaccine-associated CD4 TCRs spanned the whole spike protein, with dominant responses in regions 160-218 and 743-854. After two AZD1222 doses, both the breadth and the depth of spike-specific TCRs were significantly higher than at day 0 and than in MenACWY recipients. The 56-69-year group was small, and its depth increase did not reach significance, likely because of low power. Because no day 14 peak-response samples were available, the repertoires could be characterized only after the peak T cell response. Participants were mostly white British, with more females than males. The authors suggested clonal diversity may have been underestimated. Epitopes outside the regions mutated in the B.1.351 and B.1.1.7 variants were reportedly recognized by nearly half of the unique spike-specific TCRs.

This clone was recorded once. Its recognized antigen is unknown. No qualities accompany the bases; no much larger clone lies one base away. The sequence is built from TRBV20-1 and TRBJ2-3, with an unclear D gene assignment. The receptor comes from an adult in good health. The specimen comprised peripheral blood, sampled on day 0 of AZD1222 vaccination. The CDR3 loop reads CSASRRGASDTDTQYF. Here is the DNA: TGCAGTGCTAGTAGGCGAGGCGCTTCAGACACAGATACGCAGTATTTT.